This T cell receptor beta chain came from a study of blood T cell repertoires in COVID-19. V lost 0 bases to trimming and J lost 5 bases; unmatched junction nucleotides: 3. The CDR3 is 15 residues long. In germline, CDR1 is ENHRY, CDR2 SYGVKD. The table came from immunoSEQ multiplex PCR; TCRdb's copy has only in-frame clones and leaves some out. The table has roughly 230,000 clones, nearly 95% seen once. The clonotype originates from a man aged 25 to 40 with COVID-19, enrolled during active disease. This rearrangement joins TRBV10-3 to TRBJ1-4; 7 bases fit TRBD1. Sequencing input: peripheral blood. The CDR3 sequence: CAISESNRGNEKLFF. The CDR3 coding sequence is TGTGCCATCAGTGAGTCTAACAGGGGCAATGAAAAACTGTTTTTT.